This TCR beta chain was recorded in a study of T cells after yellow fever vaccination. Study results and limitations: A small share of clonotypes appeared in both CD4 and CD8 compartments.

As TCR cDNA was made by 5'RACE template switching, a universal primer site and UMIs were added. TCRdb redid the calling of the 5' RACE reads with MiXCR, one entry per CDR3 protein. The sample contains roughly 15,000 distinct CDR3 sequences, more than 7% of which appear only once. Trimming removed 5 bases at V and 8 bases at J, with 9 bases between. This CDR3 has 11 residues. The germline CDR1 and CDR2 sequences are SGHAT and FQDESV (reference sequence). The table lists this clonotype with many counts. The specimen was PBMCs, either bulk or a sorted T-cell subset (CD4+, CD8+, memory, or dextramer-sorted; not recorded which), collected on the day of the yellow fever booster vaccination. The receptor was derived from a man between 18 and 35 years old who received the YFV17D yellow fever vaccine. The rearrangement joins TRBV11-1 to TRBJ1-1; D gene unclear. The DNA for the CDR3 is TGTGCCAGCAGCCTCCAGCAGGAAGCTTTCTTT. It codes for CASSLQQEAFF.